The source of this T cell receptor beta chain is a study of blood T cell repertoires in COVID-19. The V end was cut by 2 bases, the J end by 2 bases, with 19 bases between. CDR1 is LGHDT and CDR2 is YNNKEL in the germline V gene (reference sequence). CDR3 size: 18 residues. Measured with immunoSEQ multiplex PCR; TCRdb has only the in-frame clones, and not every one. The sample holds about 200,000 clones; more than 70% are singletons and the top ten take roughly 13%. This receptor was taken from a human donor in a cohort sampled during active COVID-19. The genes are TRBV3-1 (or the pseudogene TRBV3-2) and TRBJ1-3; D might be TRBD1 (5 bases). The sample comprised peripheral blood. CDR3: CASSQTISGGRPGNTIYF. The DNA for the CDR3 is TGTGCCAGCAGCCAAACCATCTCTGGGGGGAGACCTGGAAACACCATATATTTT.